This entry concerns a single TCR beta chain. The sample comes from a study of blood T cell repertoires in COVID-19. Study overall: The United States, Italy and Spain were the sources of the acute and convalescent COVID-19 samples.

This CDR3 is built from 17 residues. The germline V gene has CDR1 MNHNS and CDR2 SASEGT. Trimming left V 2 bases short and J 7 bases short, with 23 bases between. Participants came from about two dozen US areas, aged roughly 18 to 95 years. Which cohort a participant joined came from the clinical history participants gave. Under the authors' procedure: Amplifying reference gene primers gave estimates of nucleated cell counts. Generated by immunoSEQ multiplex PCR, the TCRdb table keeps only in-frame clones and is missing some. The V and J calls and the clone size are those of that table, but D and trimming were determined from the DNA. Of a few hundred thousand clones in the sample, 86% were seen once.

The receptor's source is a woman aged 30 to 39 who had been exposed to COVID-19. V gene TRBV6-1 combines with J gene TRBJ1-2; D is ambiguous. What was sequenced was PBMCs or T cells enriched from blood (not recorded which). CDR3 amino acids: CASSEIGLGEQLRGYTF. CDR3 DNA: TGTGCCAGCAGTGAAATCGGGCTGGGAGAACAGCTTCGTGGCTACACCTTC.